The rows below give T cell receptor beta chains drawn from one sample of a study of T cell responses to AZD1222 COVID-19 vaccine. The repertoire was sequenced with immunoSEQ multiplex PCR; TCRdb's copy has only in-frame clones and lacks some. The sample contains 150,000 to 200,000 clones, 90% of which appear only once. Sequenced material: peripheral blood, taken on day 0 of AZD1222 vaccination. The receptors shown here come from an adult in good health. The CDR3 runs from the conserved cysteine through the conserved F or W. Fields, in order: J gene, D gene, clone size, V gene, CDR3 protein, CDR3 DNA. A D gene is named only where the DNA matches it firmly. Rows give clone size only sometimes, using once, few, many, or a class for an expanded clone.

j_call: TRBJ1-2; d_call: -; clone_size: -; v_call: TRBV5-4; cdr3_aa: CASSLGFREVYGYTF; cdr3_nt: TGTGCCAGCAGCTTGGGTTTCAGGGAAGTCTATGGCTACACCTTC
j_call: TRBJ2-3; d_call: -; clone_size: -; v_call: TRBV7-9; cdr3_aa: CASSRGRVPNTQYF; cdr3_nt: TGTGCCAGCAGCCGAGGTCGGGTGCCTAATACGCAGTATTTT
j_call: TRBJ2-1; d_call: TRBD2; clone_size: -; v_call: TRBV3-1/TRBV3-2; cdr3_aa: CASSQVRTSGNNEQFF; cdr3_nt: TGTGCCAGCAGCCAAGTTCGGACTAGCGGCAACAATGAGCAGTTCTTC
j_call: TRBJ2-7; d_call: -; clone_size: -; v_call: TRBV19; cdr3_aa: CASSMNNYEQYF; cdr3_nt: TGTGCCAGTAGTATGAATAACTACGAGCAGTACTTC
j_call: TRBJ1-2; d_call: -; clone_size: -; v_call: TRBV6-5; cdr3_aa: CASSPAGRDDGYTF; cdr3_nt: TGTGCCAGCAGTCCCGCCGGCAGGGACGATGGCTACACCTTC
j_call: TRBJ2-5; d_call: -; clone_size: -; v_call: TRBV5-1; cdr3_aa: CASSLGLGRGSQETQYF; cdr3_nt: TGCGCCAGCAGCTTGGGTTTGGGCAGGGGAAGCCAAGAGACCCAGTACTTC
j_call: TRBJ1-4; d_call: TRBD1; clone_size: -; v_call: TRBV6-6; cdr3_aa: CASSYSRDRGSEKLFF; cdr3_nt: TGTGCCAGCAGTTACTCCCGGGACAGGGGGTCCGAAAAACTGTTTTTT
j_call: TRBJ1-4; d_call: -; clone_size: -; v_call: TRBV28; cdr3_aa: CATSRGEIIEKLFF; cdr3_nt: TGTGCCACCTCACGGGGGGAAATAATTGAAAAACTGTTTTTT
j_call: TRBJ1-4; d_call: -; clone_size: few; v_call: TRBV9; cdr3_aa: CASSPMGETNEKLFF; cdr3_nt: TGTGCCAGCAGCCCCATGGGGGAAACTAATGAAAAACTGTTTTTT
j_call: TRBJ2-2; d_call: -; clone_size: once; v_call: TRBV29-1; cdr3_aa: CSVEGSRSTGELFF; cdr3_nt: TGCAGCGTTGAAGGCTCTAGGTCCACCGGGGAGCTGTTTTTT
j_call: TRBJ1-5; d_call: -; clone_size: -; v_call: TRBV28; cdr3_aa: CASSLVTQPQHF; cdr3_nt: TGTGCCAGCAGTTTGGTTACCCAGCCCCAGCATTTT
j_call: TRBJ2-7; d_call: -; clone_size: -; v_call: TRBV9; cdr3_aa: CASSVGVGEQYF; cdr3_nt: TGTGCCAGCAGCGTAGGGGTGGGCGAGCAGTACTTC
j_call: TRBJ2-1; d_call: -; clone_size: -; v_call: TRBV6-5; cdr3_aa: CASSRDYNEQFF; cdr3_nt: TGTGCCAGCAGCCGCGACTACAATGAGCAGTTCTTC
j_call: TRBJ2-3; d_call: -; clone_size: -; v_call: TRBV15; cdr3_aa: CATSRYVGVTTDTQYF; cdr3_nt: TGTGCCACCAGCAGATACGTAGGGGTCACCACAGATACGCAGTATTTT
j_call: TRBJ2-1; d_call: -; clone_size: -; v_call: TRBV11-3; cdr3_aa: CASSSTLGQSRYNEQFF; cdr3_nt: TGTGCCAGCAGCTCTACGCTGGGACAATCTCGTTACAATGAGCAGTTCTTC
j_call: TRBJ2-7; d_call: -; clone_size: -; v_call: TRBV13; cdr3_aa: CASSLGPRGLAEQYF; cdr3_nt: TGTGCCAGCAGCTTAGGCCCAAGGGGATTGGCTGAGCAGTACTTC
j_call: TRBJ2-3; d_call: -; clone_size: -; v_call: TRBV5-1; cdr3_aa: CASSRGTDTQYF; cdr3_nt: TGCGCCAGCAGTAGAGGGACAGATACGCAGTATTTT
j_call: TRBJ2-5; d_call: TRBD2; clone_size: once; v_call: TRBV19; cdr3_aa: CASSKGLAGMEETQYF; cdr3_nt: TGTGCCAGTAGTAAAGGACTAGCGGGGATGGAAGAGACCCAGTACTTC
j_call: TRBJ2-7; d_call: -; clone_size: -; v_call: TRBV2; cdr3_aa: CASLGGASSYEQYF; cdr3_nt: TGTGCCAGCCTAGGGGGGGCGAGCTCCTACGAGCAGTACTTC
j_call: TRBJ2-2; d_call: TRBD2; clone_size: -; v_call: TRBV6-5; cdr3_aa: CASRKTSGNTGELFF; cdr3_nt: TGTGCCAGCAGAAAGACTAGCGGTAACACCGGGGAGCTGTTTTTT
j_call: TRBJ1-2; d_call: TRBD1; clone_size: once; v_call: TRBV27; cdr3_aa: CASSATGTAIRYGYTF; cdr3_nt: TGTGCCAGCAGTGCGACCGGGACAGCCATTCGATATGGCTACACCTTC
j_call: TRBJ1-2; d_call: -; clone_size: -; v_call: TRBV3-1/TRBV3-2; cdr3_aa: CASSHYNREQGYTF; cdr3_nt: TGTGCCAGCAGCCATTACAACAGGGAACAAGGCTACACCTTC
j_call: TRBJ2-7; d_call: -; clone_size: once; v_call: TRBV28; cdr3_aa: CASSPAGLSYEQYF; cdr3_nt: TGTGCCAGCAGTCCCGCGGGACTCTCCTACGAGCAGTACTTC
j_call: TRBJ2-7; d_call: TRBD2; clone_size: -; v_call: TRBV9; cdr3_aa: CASSVGGTSGIYEQYF; cdr3_nt: TGTGCCAGCAGCGTGGGAGGGACTAGCGGGATCTACGAGCAGTACTTC
j_call: TRBJ1-6; d_call: TRBD1; clone_size: -; v_call: TRBV27; cdr3_aa: CASSRDSPVHGSYNSPLHF; cdr3_nt: TGTGCCAGCAGTAGGGACAGTCCTGTGCACGGGTCCTATAATTCACCCCTCCACTTT
j_call: TRBJ2-3; d_call: -; clone_size: -; v_call: TRBV9; cdr3_aa: CASSARRAGTDTQYF; cdr3_nt: TGTGCCAGCAGCGCTCGGAGGGCGGGCACAGATACGCAGTATTTT
j_call: TRBJ1-5; d_call: -; clone_size: -; v_call: TRBV20-1; cdr3_aa: CSASSNQPQHF; cdr3_nt: TGCAGTGCTAGTAGCAATCAGCCCCAGCATTTT
j_call: TRBJ2-7; d_call: TRBD2; clone_size: few; v_call: TRBV27; cdr3_aa: CASSSYLPGTSGGAWYF; cdr3_nt: TGTGCCAGCAGTTCTTATCTACCCGGGACTAGCGGGGGGGCATGGTACTTC
j_call: TRBJ2-3; d_call: -; clone_size: -; v_call: TRBV5-6; cdr3_aa: CASSFWGNTQYF; cdr3_nt: TGTGCCAGCAGCTTCTGGGGGAATACGCAGTATTTT
j_call: TRBJ1-5; d_call: -; clone_size: once; v_call: TRBV25-1; cdr3_aa: CASSEGNQPQHF; cdr3_nt: TGTGCCAGCAGTGAAGGGAATCAGCCCCAGCATTTT
j_call: TRBJ1-5; d_call: -; clone_size: once; v_call: TRBV4-3; cdr3_aa: CASSQDRGVGNQPQHF; cdr3_nt: TGCGCCAGCAGCCAAGATCGGGGGGTAGGCAATCAGCCCCAGCATTTT
j_call: TRBJ1-2; d_call: TRBD1; clone_size: -; v_call: TRBV7-9; cdr3_aa: CASTVDRAYGYTF; cdr3_nt: TGTGCCAGCACCGTAGACAGGGCCTATGGCTACACCTTC
j_call: TRBJ1-4; d_call: -; clone_size: -; v_call: TRBV5-1; cdr3_aa: CASSWGESEKLFF; cdr3_nt: TGCGCCAGCAGCTGGGGCGAGTCTGAAAAACTGTTTTTT
j_call: TRBJ2-4; d_call: -; clone_size: -; v_call: TRBV6-5; cdr3_aa: CASTQSDSLKNIQYF; cdr3_nt: TGTGCCAGCACCCAATCAGACAGTCTTAAAAACATTCAGTACTTC
j_call: TRBJ1-4; d_call: -; clone_size: -; v_call: TRBV27; cdr3_aa: CASSLISRRNEKLFF; cdr3_nt: TGTGCCAGCAGTTTAATATCCAGAAGGAATGAAAAACTGTTTTTT
j_call: TRBJ1-5; d_call: -; clone_size: -; v_call: TRBV6-5; cdr3_aa: CASSYPGEPQPQHF; cdr3_nt: TGTGCCAGCAGTTATCCAGGGGAACCCCAGCCCCAGCATTTT
j_call: TRBJ2-3; d_call: -; clone_size: -; v_call: TRBV19; cdr3_aa: CASSIGGSRLGTQYF; cdr3_nt: TGTGCCAGTAGTATAGGAGGTAGCCGATTAGGTACGCAGTATTTT
j_call: TRBJ1-6; d_call: -; clone_size: -; v_call: TRBV9; cdr3_aa: CASSVDQGSRNSPLHF; cdr3_nt: TGTGCCAGCAGCGTAGATCAGGGTAGTAGGAATTCACCCCTCCACTTT
j_call: TRBJ1-1; d_call: TRBD1; clone_size: few; v_call: TRBV5-1; cdr3_aa: CASSRQGAWDTEAFF; cdr3_nt: TGCGCCAGCAGCCGACAGGGAGCTTGGGACACTGAAGCTTTCTTT